Below are 21 T cell receptor beta chains sequenced from a single sample in a study of T-cell reconstitution after alpha-beta-depleted transplantation in children. Preparing the TCRbeta library involved the use of unique molecular identifiers. TCRdb called the PCR reads again in MiXCR, with one record for every CDR3 protein. The profile shows approximately 430,000 distinct CDR3 sequences, about a sixth of them singletons. Sequenced here: PBMCs, mostly from graft donor cells, sampled 360 days after TCRalphabeta/CD19-depleted stem cell transplant. Receptors originate from a boy younger than two who had a stem cell transplant for Wiskott-Aldrich syndrome, so the T cells may come from the graft donor.

This clonotype has a handful of counts. The rearrangement uses TRBV14 and TRBJ1-2, with 7 bases identical to TRBD1. This CDR3 region has 15 residues. The V segment lost 4 bases and the J segment 5 bases; nucleotides outside the gene matches: 10. Germline V CDR1 and CDR2: SGHDN, FVKESK. CDR3 protein: CASSRTGGLRYGYTF. In DNA, the CDR3 is TGTGCCAGCAGCCGGACAGGAGGTCTCCGATATGGCTACACCTTC.

A few counts support this clonotype. V gene TRBV28 combines with J gene TRBJ1-2, with D unresolved. The CDR3 has 12 amino acids. Germline V gives CDR1 MDHEN, CDR2 SYDVKM. The germline V and J ends were trimmed by 4 bases and 4 bases, with 7 bases remaining between them. The CDR3 sequence is CASSSITYGYTF. In nucleotides, the CDR3 is TGTGCCAGCAGTTCTATTACCTATGGCTACACCTTC.

This clonotype has more than one count but fewer than ten. This chain uses TRBV7-2 with TRBJ2-7; 8 positions agree with TRBD2. CDR3 size: 15 residues. Germline CDR1 reads SGHTA; CDR2 reads FQGNSA. With V trimmed by 5 bases and J by 0 bases, 6 bases remained unmatched. The CDR3 DNA follows: TGTGCCAGCAGCCTGTGGACTAGCAGCTCCTACGAGCAGTACTTC. This encodes CASSLWTSSSYEQYF. The whole variable domain, remainder taken from reference TRBV7-2 and TRBJ2-7, is GAGVSQSPSNKVTEKGKDVELRCDPISGHTALYWYRQSLGQGLEFLIYFQGNSAPDKSGLPSDRFSAERTGGSVSTLTIQRTQQEDSAVYLCASSLWTSSSYEQYFGPGTRLTVT.

This clonotype was observed a single time. The V and J genes are TRBV18 and TRBJ2-5; unclear D gene. Trimming took off 0 bases at V and 9 bases at J, with 8 bases between the two ends. Looked up from germline, CDR1 is KGHSH and CDR2 is LQKENI. CDR3 length equals 12 residues. The CDR3 loop reads CASSPPQAPQYF. In nucleotides, the CDR3 is TGTGCCAGCTCACCACCGCAGGCGCCCCAGTACTTC.

CDR3 amino acids: CASSTPLAGYNEQFF. CDR3 nucleotides: TGTGCCAGCAGTACCCCACTAGCGGGGTACAATGAGCAGTTCTTC. This sequence joins TRBV6-2 or TRBV6-3 and TRBJ2-1, with 10 bases aligning to TRBD2. The CDR3 covers 15 residues. The germline V gene has CDR1 MNHEY and CDR2 SVGEGT. V was pared by 5 bases and J by 4 bases, with 5 bases of the junction left unmatched.

J is TRBJ2-1 and V is TRBV5-4; D perhaps matches TRBD2 (5 bases). V lost 1 base and J 6 bases, leaving 17 bases between the germline ends. Germline CDR1 reads SGHNT; CDR2 reads YYREEE (reference sequence). The CDR3 is 16 residues long. The CDR3 here is CASSLRSLEEGNEQFF. For the CDR3, the DNA is TGTGCCAGCAGCTTGAGAAGTCTAGAAGAGGGCAATGAGCAGTTCTTC.

The chain uses TRBV7-9 and TRBJ2-1, with 8 nucleotides matching TRBD2. The CDR3 consists of 14 residues. V dropped 4 bases and J dropped 10; count of bases not matched to a gene: 9. Germline lookup yields CDR1 SEHNR and CDR2 FQNEAQ (reference sequence). Written as DNA, the CDR3 is TGTGCCAGCAGCTCACGGACTAGCTCTGGGGAGCAGTTCTTC. Translation gives CASSSRTSSGEQFF.

CDR3 DNA sequence: TGCAGCGTTGACGGGAGAGGGCGAACAGGCAGCTCCTACAATGAGCAGTTCTTC. This translates into CSVDGRGRTGSSYNEQFF. The chain recombines TRBV29-1 with TRBJ2-1; D is possibly TRBD2 (6 bases). The CDR3 is 18 amino acids. Trimming removed 3 bases from V and 0 bases from J, with 21 bases in between. Germline assignment: CDR1 SQVTM and CDR2 ANQGSEA.

The chain has TRBV12-3 or TRBV12-4 and TRBJ1-5, with no clear D. CDR3 length: 17 residues. Trimming removed 5 bases at V and 4 bases at J, with 21 bases between. CDR3 region: CASSLSVGKRRNQPQHF. The CDR3 nucleotides read TGTGCCAGCAGTCTCTCGGTCGGAAAGCGAAGAAATCAGCCCCAGCATTTT.

This clonotype turned up a few times. The chain combines TRBV5-1 with TRBJ1-2, with TRBD1 matching over 9 bases. The germline CDR1 and CDR2 sequences are SGHRS and YFSETQ. This CDR3 is built from 15 residues. V dropped 5 bases and J dropped 4; count of bases not matched to a gene: 9. CDR3 in amino acids: CASRRTGVGGYGYTF. The DNA for the CDR3 is TGCGCCAGCAGACGGACAGGGGTAGGGGGCTATGGCTACACCTTC.

J is TRBJ2-1 and V is TRBV7-2; D uncertain. Germline V gene sequence: CDR1 SGHTA, CDR2 FQGNSA. This CDR3 is 14 amino acids long. V lost 1 base and J lost 5, with 9 bases in between. As DNA, the CDR3 is TGTGCCAGCAGCTTAGAACCGCACAACAATGAGCAGTTCTTC. Amino acids: CASSLEPHNNEQFF. Full variable domain (rest looked up from reference TRBV7-2 and TRBJ2-1): GAGVSQSPSNKVTEKGKDVELRCDPISGHTALYWYRQSLGQGLEFLIYFQGNSAPDKSGLPSDRFSAERTGGSVSTLTIQRTQQEDSAVYLCASSLEPHNNEQFFGPGTRLTVL.

In this sample, this clonotype turned up a few times. CDR3 coding DNA: TGTGCCACCGCCTCTCAGGGGACAGTGAGCACAGATACGCAGTATTTT. As protein: CATASQGTVSTDTQYF. J is TRBJ2-3 and V is TRBV24-1; 7 nucleotides align to TRBD1. The germline gives CDR1 KGHDR, CDR2 SFDVKD. This CDR3 contains 16 residues. Losses at the gene ends were 9 bases for V and 0 bases for J; bases not matched to a gene: 11.

The chain has TRBV4-1 and TRBJ2-7; possibly TRBD2 for D (6 bases). The germline V gene encodes CDR1 MGHRA and CDR2 YSYEKL. Between the trimmed V and J ends, which lost 4 bases and 1 base, there was a span of 20 bases. This CDR3 is built from 17 residues. For the CDR3, the DNA is TGCGCCAGCAGCCGGAAATACCGGGACGGGAGATCCTACGAGCAGTACTTC. Residues: CASSRKYRDGRSYEQYF.

CDR3 sequence: CSARSARGISYEQYF. The CDR3 coding sequence is TGCAGTGCTAGAAGCGCCAGGGGGATAAGCTACGAGCAGTACTTC. The J gene is TRBJ2-7, the V gene TRBV20-1; 7 bases are shared with TRBD1. The CDR3 has 15 amino acids. With 2 bases clipped from V and 3 bases from J, the junction kept 10 bases outside the gene matches. Germline-derived CDR1 and CDR2 are DFQATT and SNEGSKA (reference sequence).

This clonotype was observed a few times. The rearrangement joins TRBV20-1 to TRBJ2-2, with D tentatively TRBD1 (5 bases). The CDR3 is made up of 15 amino acids. The V end lost 0 bases, the J end lost 5 bases, and 13 bases lay between the germline ends. Germline V gene data show CDR1 as DFQATT and CDR2 as SNEGSKA (reference sequence). The CDR3 is CSARDPAAGTGELFF. DNA for the CDR3: TGCAGTGCTAGAGACCCCGCGGCAGGGACCGGGGAGCTGTTTTTT.

V is TRBV6-2 or TRBV6-3 and J is TRBJ2-1, with 13 bases lining up with TRBD2. Germline V gene data show CDR1 as MNHEY and CDR2 as SVGEGT. The CDR3 loop spans 18 amino acids. J was trimmed by 1 base and V by 5 bases; bases with no gene match: 8. This chain's CDR3 is CASSPWTSGSWSYNEQFF. CDR3 DNA: TGTGCCAGCAGTCCCTGGACTAGCGGGAGCTGGTCCTACAATGAGCAGTTCTTC.

The table lists this clonotype with many counts. The chain carries TRBV20-1 and TRBJ1-1; D is undetermined. The CDR3 loop spans 13 amino acids. Trimming cost V 3 bases and J 0 bases, with 8 bases left between them. Germline assignment: CDR1 DFQATT and CDR2 SNEGSKA (reference sequence). As DNA, the CDR3 is TGCAGTGCTAGGGAGGTGATGAACACTGAAGCTTTCTTT. Encoded protein: CSAREVMNTEAFF.

This clonotype appeared a few times. J is TRBJ2-1 and V is TRBV5-1; TRBD2 matches 11 bases. Trimming took 0 bases from V and 9 from J; bases not matched to a gene: 11. From germline, CDR1 is SGHRS and CDR2 YFSETQ. CDR3 size: 17 residues. The CDR3, as DNA: TGCGCCAGCAGCTTGGTACTAGCGGGGGTAATTGCGGGTGAGCAGTTCTTC. This gives the protein CASSLVLAGVIAGEQFF. The full variable domain, its missing parts supplied by reference TRBV5-1 and TRBJ2-1, is KAGVTQTPRYLIKTRGQQVTLSCSPISGHRSVSWYQQTPGQGLQFLFEYFSETQRNKGNFPGRFSGRQFSNSRSEMNVSTLELGDSALYLCASSLVLAGVIAGEQFFGPGTRLTVL.

This clonotype was found many times. The chain has TRBV10-3 and TRBJ2-5; unclear D gene. Trimming took 2 bases from V and 1 from J, leaving 5 bases between them. This CDR3 spans 13 amino acids. Looked up from germline, CDR1 is ENHRY and CDR2 is SYGVKD. CDR3 bases: TGTGCCATCAGTGAGGTGATCCAAGAGACCCAGTACTTC. Translating it yields CAISEVIQETQYF.

This clonotype was seen more than once but under ten times. V usage is TRBV12-3 or TRBV12-4 and J usage is TRBJ1-1; D may be TRBD1 (6 bases). The CDR3 consists of 13 residues. The V end lost 3 bases, the J end lost 6 bases, and 11 bases lay between the germline ends. CDR3 coding DNA: TGTGCCAGCAGTTTGATCAGGGGAGCTGAAGCTTTCTTT. The encoded protein is CASSLIRGAEAFF.

The J gene is TRBJ2-7, the V gene TRBV5-1, with 11 bases identical to TRBD1. The V gene end was trimmed by 1 base and the J gene end by 1 base; junction bases not matched to a gene: 7. Germline CDR1 and CDR2: SGHRS and YFSETQ. The CDR3 covers 17 residues. The CDR3 region has the DNA TGCGCCAGCAGCTTGATCCCCGGACAGGGGGCTTCCTACGAGCAGTACTTC. This encodes CASSLIPGQGASYEQYF.